A selection of T cell receptor beta chains follows, all from one sample in a study of T cell repertoires in cytomegalovirus infection. TCRdb reprocessed the reads via MiXCR and lists one record per CDR3 protein. The sample carries 200,000 to 250,000 distinct CDR3 sequences, roughly 23% recorded once. Material: CD8+ T cells from PBMCs. These receptors were collected from a human donor in good health (CMV status not recorded). Some clones in this sample may be carry-over from other donors' samples. Each CDR3 is given with its conserved first and last residue. The order of the fields is D gene, V gene, J gene, clone size, CDR3 protein, CDR3 DNA. A D gene is named only where the DNA matches it firmly. The listing skips clone size in some rows; elsewhere it reads once, few, many or a size class.

>NA|TRBV7-2|TRBJ1-1|many
CASSLAVPGDTEAFF
TGTGCCAGCAGCTTAGCGGTACCCGGCGACACTGAAGCTTTCTTT
>NA|TRBV7-9|TRBJ2-7|many
CASSQEQTTSYEQYF
TGTGCCAGCAGCCAAGAGCAAACGACCTCCTACGAGCAGTACTTC
>NA|TRBV7-9|TRBJ2-1|NA
CASSFGGLDEQFF
TGTGCCAGCAGTTTTGGTGGGCTGGATGAGCAGTTCTTC
>NA|TRBV7-2|TRBJ2-3|many
CASSLPSWDTQYF
TGTGCCAGCAGCTTACCGTCGTGGGATACGCAGTATTTT
>NA|TRBV28|TRBJ1-5|many
CASSPSLRLPPQHF
TGTGCCAGCAGTCCGAGTCTCAGGCTCCCGCCCCAGCATTTT
>NA|TRBV7-9|TRBJ2-5|NA
CASSSPTGSETQYF
TGTGCCAGCAGCTCCCCGACAGGAAGCGAGACCCAGTACTTC
>TRBD1|TRBV14|TRBJ1-1|NA
CASSHGDRGDTEAFF
TGTGCCAGCAGCCATGGGGACAGGGGCGACACTGAAGCTTTCTTT
>NA|TRBV10-3|TRBJ2-1|few
CAISEGGGGNIEQFF
TGTGCCATCAGTGAGGGGGGTGGGGGTAACATTGAGCAGTTCTTC
>NA|TRBV6-1|TRBJ2-7|few
CASSPATGVSYEQYF
TGTGCCAGCAGTCCCGCGACTGGGGTGTCCTACGAGCAGTACTTC
>NA|TRBV19|TRBJ2-1|few
CASSIVVYNEQFF
TGTGCCAGTAGTATTGTTGTCTACAATGAGCAGTTCTTC
>NA|TRBV12-3/TRBV12-4|TRBJ1-1|few
CASGQVNPNTEAFF
TGTGCCAGCGGTCAGGTAAACCCGAACACTGAAGCTTTCTTT
>TRBD2|TRBV2|TRBJ2-5|NA
CASGETSGQETQYF
TGTGCCAGCGGTGAGACTAGCGGCCAAGAGACCCAGTACTTC
>NA|TRBV2|TRBJ2-3|NA
CASSTSRTDTQYF
TGTGCCAGCAGCACTAGCCGGACAGATACGCAGTATTTT
>TRBD2|TRBV20-1|TRBJ2-7|NA
CSARRLERGGYEQYF
TGCAGTGCTAGGAGGCTCGAGCGGGGGGGGTACGAGCAGTACTTC
>NA|TRBV7-3|TRBJ2-1|many
CASSLDGLNEQFF
TGTGCCAGCAGCTTAGACGGACTTAATGAGCAGTTCTTC
>NA|TRBV7-8|TRBJ2-3|many
CASRPAVSHHTQYF
TGTGCCAGCAGACCGGCGGTGTCACACCATACGCAGTATTTT
>TRBD2|TRBV20-1|TRBJ2-5|NA
CSARDPSGGLRGETQYF
TGCAGTGCTAGAGATCCCAGCGGGGGGCTGCGGGGAGAGACCCAGTACTTC